This TCR beta chain was retrieved from a study of STAT5B mutations in CD4+ large granular lymphocyte leukemia. V shed 7 bases and J shed 6 bases, with 15 bases lying between them. Germline V CDR1 and CDR2: LNHDA, SQIVND (reference sequence). The CDR3 covers 14 residues. The assay was immunoSEQ multiplex PCR, and TCRdb's table has in-frame clones only and misses some. This table has fewer than 25,000 clones, around 76% appearing once. V gene TRBV19 combines with J gene TRBJ2-2, with D maybe TRBD1 (7 bases). The receptor's source is a human donor in good health. The sequenced sample was CD4+ T cells from blood buffy coats. The CDR3 is CASNPRGVSGELFF. The CDR3 DNA reads TGTGCCAGTAACCCCAGGGGGGTTTCCGGGGAGCTGTTTTTT.